This T cell receptor beta chain originates from a study of blood T cell repertoires in COVID-19. Overall study: Samples came from the United States, Italy and Spain, spanning acute and convalescent COVID-19. From T cells, B-cell-depleted T cells, or PBMCs came the material, which was cDNA or gDNA.

In this sample, this clone turned up once. Deletions cut 11 bases from V and 0 bases from J, with 11 bases between. CDR3 size: 12 residues. The germline V gene encodes CDR1 MNHEY and CDR2 SVGAGI. The authors' processing: By means of reference gene primer amplification, nucleated cell counts were estimated. The method was immunoSEQ multiplex PCR; TCRdb's version includes in-frame clones alone and lacks a portion of them. The V and J calls and clone size come from that table; D and trimming were worked out from the DNA. The table includes over 200,000 clones, around 90% detected once. The chain combines TRBV6-5 with TRBJ2-7; D may be TRBD2 (5 bases). The specimen sequenced was peripheral blood. This clonotype was obtained from a man aged 55 to 70 who had recovered from COVID-19. The CDR3 region is CAGGLSSYEQYF. In DNA form, the CDR3 reads TGTGCCGGAGGACTCAGCTCCTACGAGCAGTACTTC.